The entry that follows covers one T cell receptor (beta chain) sequence. Its specificity is not known. These data belong to a study of a mutant IDH1 vaccine in newly diagnosed glioma. Looking at the study overall: Patients in the study were vaccinated eight times, receiving shots in weeks 1, 3, 5, 7, 11, 15, 19 and 23. First vaccine doses came 4-6 weeks after radiotherapy alone, or with temozolomide cycles. Most patients had radiochemotherapy with temozolomide before enrollment; others had one alone.

The time point was: week 23, last vaccination. It was 300 ug of mutant IDH1 20-mer peptide that made up each vaccine dose, given with topical imiquimod. Every donor had a new WHO grade 3 or 4 astrocytoma that was IDH1-mutant, with loss of nuclear ATRX. Trimming stripped 2 bases from V and 7 bases from J, with 12 bases between. Germline CDR1 is SGHTA and CDR2 is FQGNSA. The CDR3 is made up of 15 amino acids. The repertoire was sequenced with immunoSEQ multiplex PCR; TCRdb's copy has only in-frame clones and lacks some. The data contain tens of thousands of clones, 80% to 85% of them singletons. The specimen comprised PBMCs, sampled from a glioma patient whose treatment included an IDH1 peptide vaccine. The TCR originated in a woman in her thirties or forties with glioma. Some clones in this sample may be carry-over from other donors' samples. V usage is TRBV7-2 and J usage is TRBJ1-6; D uncertain. The DNA of the CDR3 is TGTGCCAGCAGCTTAATCGTCGGGGAGAATTCACCCCTCCACTTT. Amino acid sequence: CASSLIVGENSPLHF.